This T cell receptor beta chain comes out of a study of cytomegalovirus exposure and HLA in healthy donors. PCR amplification relied on 60 Vbeta primers (plus 13 Jbeta primers). Original data processing: As a later analysis found, there were approximately 80 million unique TCR beta chains, of which about 10 million were shared. Method: immunoSEQ multiplex PCR; TCRdb's copy keeps in-frame clones and lacks some. V, J and clone size are those of that table, while D and trimming were read from the DNA. The data show some 160,000 clones, around three quarters seen once. For this clone: Its antigen remains unidentified.

Regarding the study as a whole: Sequencing likely caused a cluster of highly shared sequence variants. As immune exposure information, only CMV serostatus was available.

The origin of this receptor is a man aged 35-49 years in good health and CMV-seronegative. Material for sequencing was PBMCs.

CDR3 sequence: CAWSVGTSTDTQYF. CDR3 nucleotides: TGTGCCTGGAGTGTGGGGACTAGCACAGATACGCAGTATTTT. This chain joins TRBV30 and TRBJ2-3, with D tentatively TRBD2 (6 bases). V lost 0 bases and J lost 0, with 7 bases in between. CDR3 length: 14 amino acids. Germline V gene lookup returns CDR1 GTSNPN and CDR2 SVGIG (reference sequence).